The sequence of this T cell receptor (beta chain) was determined in a study of blood T cell repertoires in COVID-19 (dated by TCRdb to about 2020). In terms of the full investigation: Samples covering the acute and convalescent phases of COVID-19 were provided by collaborators in the United States, Italy and Spain. A freely available public database, intended as a resource for researchers studying the immune response to SARS-CoV-2, is where the repertoires were released. Deeply sampled blood TCRbeta repertoires from subjects exposed to, actively infected with, or recovered from COVID-19 were included in the dataset. Sample metadata almost always included a de-identified subject ID, COVID-19 status, age in years and sex. Where available, HLA class I and class II types were obtained from metadata supplied by the sample provider rather than from assay-based typing. Samples were obtained from the ongoing ImmuneRACE study (first 160 participants) and from over a thousand subjects provided by 6 global collaborators. The prospective study material was composed of cDNA or gDNA derived from T cells, B-cell-depleted T cells, or PBMCs. On the study overall, not on this receptor specifically: How much clinical and demographic metadata was included differed by source and by participant, and the metadata was provided uncurated.

TCRbeta CDR3 regions were amplified from genomic DNA using the immunoSEQ Assay, a bias-controlled multiplex PCR. On the study's bioinformatics: The number of nucleated cells in each sample was estimated from the amplification of reference gene primers within the assay. To quantify the absolute abundance of each unique TCRbeta CDR3 rearrangement, sequence reads were collapsed and filtered. For each sample, productive Simpson clonality was calculated as the square root of Simpson's diversity index across productive rearrangements. The source is immuneACCESS, and TCRdb retained only in-frame sequences with V and J called. Part of the clones is not carried over; for the studies checked, unresolved V genes explain less than half of this, and the remainder is unexplained. That table supplies the V and J calls and clone size; D and trimming were determined from the DNA. Here the sample has fewer than 250,000 clones; 75% to 90% occur a single time. The top ten hold roughly 3% of the sample.

CDR1 and CDR2 (SGDLS, YYNGEE) derive from the germline V gene. V ends up 2 bases short and J 2 bases short, with an unmatched junction base count of 3. The CDR3 contains 15 residues, cysteine and phenylalanine counted. Only the CDR3 portion is preserved as DNA: 45 bases, with reading frame beginning at the first base. One collaborating source in Seattle enrolled patients during active infection and followed them longitudinally through the course of disease. The collaborating institutions used their own protocols to collect whole blood in K2EDTA tubes. For TCRbeta analysis, collaborators shipped samples in one of three forms: frozen whole blood, isolated PBMCs, or DNA extracted from either of those sample types. Concerning this clone itself: The antigen it recognizes is unknown. No base quality values were provided; no much bigger clone lies one nucleotide off.

The source material was peripheral blood. This clonotype originated in a man aged 30 to 39 with COVID-19, enrolled during active disease. The chain couples TRBV9 to TRBJ2-7; 11 central nucleotides agree with TRBD1. CDR3 region: CASSVGTGGAYEQYF. In nucleotide form, the sequence is TGTGCCAGCAGCGTTGGGACAGGGGGGGCCTACGAGCAGTACTTC.